Sequencing of this TCR beta chain was carried out in a study of glioma-infiltrating T cells. CDR3 length: 14 amino acids. Trimming left V 5 bases short and J 6 bases short, with 16 bases between. The germline gives CDR1 MGHRA, CDR2 YSYEKL. Amplification of TCR alpha and beta CDR3 regions from RNA used iRepertoire nested multiplex PCR. One entry per CDR3 protein, called by TCRdb with MiXCR from the multiplex PCR reads. Of tens of thousands of distinct CDR3 sequences listed, about 23% were seen once; the top ten hold roughly 7%. The chain joins TRBV4-1 to TRBJ1-2; D not resolved. The TCR sequence derives from a human donor with low-grade glioma or glioblastoma, undergoing nonglioma brain surgery, or in good health (not recorded which). The sequenced sample was glioma tissue, nonneoplastic brain tissue, or PBMCs (not recorded which). The chain's CDR3 is CASSLEWVGDGYTF. For the CDR3, the DNA is TGCGCCAGCAGCTTGGAGTGGGTCGGCGATGGCTACACCTTC.